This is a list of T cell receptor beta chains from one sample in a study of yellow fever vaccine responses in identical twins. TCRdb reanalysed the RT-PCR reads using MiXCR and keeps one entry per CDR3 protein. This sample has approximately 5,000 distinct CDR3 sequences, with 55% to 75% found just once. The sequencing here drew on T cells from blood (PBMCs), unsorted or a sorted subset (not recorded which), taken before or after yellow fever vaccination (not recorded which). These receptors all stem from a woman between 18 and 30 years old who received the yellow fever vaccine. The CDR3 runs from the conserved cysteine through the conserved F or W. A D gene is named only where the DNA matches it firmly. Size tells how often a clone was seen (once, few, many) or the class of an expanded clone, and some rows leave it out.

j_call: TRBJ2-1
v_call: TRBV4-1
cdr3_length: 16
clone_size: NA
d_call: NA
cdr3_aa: CASSQDRGTPSNEQFF
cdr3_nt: TGCGCCAGCAGCCAAGATAGGGGGACCCCGTCAAATGAGCAGTTCTTC

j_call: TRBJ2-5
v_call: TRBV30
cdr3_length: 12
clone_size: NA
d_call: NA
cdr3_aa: CAWGGAQETQYF
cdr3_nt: TGTGCCTGGGGCGGGGCTCAAGAGACCCAGTACTTC

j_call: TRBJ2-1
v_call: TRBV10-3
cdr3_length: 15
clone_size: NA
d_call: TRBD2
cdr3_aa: CAISESLAGENEQFF
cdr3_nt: TGTGCCATCAGTGAGTCCCTAGCGGGAGAAAATGAGCAGTTCTTC

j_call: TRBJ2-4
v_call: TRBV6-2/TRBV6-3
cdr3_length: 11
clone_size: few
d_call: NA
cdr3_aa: CASSLGNIQYF
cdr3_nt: TGTGCCAGCAGTCTCGGGAACATTCAGTACTTC

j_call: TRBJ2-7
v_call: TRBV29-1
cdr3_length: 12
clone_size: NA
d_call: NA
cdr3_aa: CSVGRNSYEQYF
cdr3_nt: TGCAGCGTTGGGAGGAACTCCTACGAGCAGTACTTC

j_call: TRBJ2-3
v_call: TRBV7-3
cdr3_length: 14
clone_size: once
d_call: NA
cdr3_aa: CASSLWAFSDTQYF
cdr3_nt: TGTGCCAGCAGCTTATGGGCCTTCTCAGATACGCAGTATTTT

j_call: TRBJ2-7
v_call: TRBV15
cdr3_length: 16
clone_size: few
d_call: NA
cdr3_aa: CATSRGGLSEAYEQYF
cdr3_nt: TGTGCCACCAGCAGAGGAGGACTTAGTGAGGCCTACGAGCAGTACTTC

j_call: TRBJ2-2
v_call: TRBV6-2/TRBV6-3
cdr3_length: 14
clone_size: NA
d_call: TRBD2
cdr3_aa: CATVSGIYTGELFF
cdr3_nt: TGTGCCACCGTTAGCGGGATTTACACCGGGGAGCTGTTTTTT

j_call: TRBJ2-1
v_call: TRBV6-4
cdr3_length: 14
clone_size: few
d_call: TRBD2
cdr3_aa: CASSDRSGSREQFF
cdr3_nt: TGTGCCAGCAGTGACAGAAGCGGGAGCCGTGAGCAGTTCTTC

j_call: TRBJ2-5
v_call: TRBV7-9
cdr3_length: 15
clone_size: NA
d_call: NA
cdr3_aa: CASSSFREPQETQYF
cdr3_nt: TGTGCCAGCAGCTCCTTCCGAGAGCCCCAAGAGACCCAGTACTTC

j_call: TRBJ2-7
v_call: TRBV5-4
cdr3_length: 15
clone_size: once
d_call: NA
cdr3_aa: CASSLDQGLGYEQYF
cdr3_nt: TGTGCCAGCAGCTTGGATCAGGGTTTGGGGTACGAGCAGTACTTC

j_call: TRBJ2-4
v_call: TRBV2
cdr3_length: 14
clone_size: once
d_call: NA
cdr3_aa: CASSEGGAKNIQYF
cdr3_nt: TGTGCCAGCAGTGAAGGTGGGGCCAAAAACATTCAGTACTTC

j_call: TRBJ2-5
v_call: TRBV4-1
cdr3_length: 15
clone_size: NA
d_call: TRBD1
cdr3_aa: CASSHPGTGDETQYF
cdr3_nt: TGCGCCAGCAGCCACCCCGGGACAGGGGACGAGACCCAGTACTTC

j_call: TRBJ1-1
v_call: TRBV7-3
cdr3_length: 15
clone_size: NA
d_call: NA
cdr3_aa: CASSLRDRTNTEAFF
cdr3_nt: TGTGCCAGCAGCTTAAGAGACAGGACGAACACTGAAGCTTTCTTT

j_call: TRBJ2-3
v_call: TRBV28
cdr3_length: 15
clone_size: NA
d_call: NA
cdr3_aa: CASSPGGSFSDTQYF
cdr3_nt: TGTGCCAGCAGCCCTGGGGGAAGTTTTTCAGATACGCAGTATTTT

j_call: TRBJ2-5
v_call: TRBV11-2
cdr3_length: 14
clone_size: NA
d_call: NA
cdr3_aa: CASSPQADQETQYF
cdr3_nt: TGTGCCAGCAGCCCCCAGGCAGACCAAGAGACCCAGTACTTC

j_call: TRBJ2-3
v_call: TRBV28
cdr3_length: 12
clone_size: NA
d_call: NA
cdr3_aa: CASSQWEDTQYF
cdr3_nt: TGTGCCAGCAGTCAATGGGAAGATACGCAGTATTTT

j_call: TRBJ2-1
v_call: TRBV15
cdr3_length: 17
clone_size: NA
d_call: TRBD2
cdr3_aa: CATSRASGESSYNEQFF
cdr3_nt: TGTGCCACCAGCAGAGCGAGCGGGGAGAGCTCCTACAATGAGCAGTTCTTC

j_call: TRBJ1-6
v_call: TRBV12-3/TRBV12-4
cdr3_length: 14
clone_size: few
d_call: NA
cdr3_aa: CASSFEGSNSPLHF
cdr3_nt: TGTGCCAGCAGTTTTGAGGGGAGTAATTCACCCCTCCACTTT

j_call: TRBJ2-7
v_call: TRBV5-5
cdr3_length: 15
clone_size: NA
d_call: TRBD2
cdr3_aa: CASSFQRGTTYEQYF
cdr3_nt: TGTGCCAGCAGCTTCCAGCGGGGGACCACTTACGAGCAGTACTTC

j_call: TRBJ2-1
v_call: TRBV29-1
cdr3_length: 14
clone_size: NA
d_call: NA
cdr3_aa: CSVGPVQGYNEQFF
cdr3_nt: TGCAGCGTTGGCCCGGTACAGGGTTACAATGAGCAGTTCTTC

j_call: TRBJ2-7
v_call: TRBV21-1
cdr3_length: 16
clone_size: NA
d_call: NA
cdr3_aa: CASSGTQGRETYEQYF
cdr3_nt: TGTGCCAGCAGCGGAACCCAGGGCAGGGAGACCTACGAGCAGTACTTC

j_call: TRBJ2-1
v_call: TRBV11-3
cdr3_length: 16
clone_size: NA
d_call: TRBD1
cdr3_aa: CASSTRQGGSYNEQFF
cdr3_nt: TGTGCCAGCAGCACGAGACAGGGTGGATCCTACAATGAGCAGTTCTTC

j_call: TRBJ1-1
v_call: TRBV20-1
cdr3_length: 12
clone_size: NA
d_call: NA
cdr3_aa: CSARLSERGAFF
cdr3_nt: TGCAGTGCTAGACTGTCCGAACGAGGAGCTTTCTTT

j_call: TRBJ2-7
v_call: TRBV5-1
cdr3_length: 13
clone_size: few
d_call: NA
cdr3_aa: CASSREQGYEQYF
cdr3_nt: TGCGCCAGCAGCAGAGAACAGGGCTACGAGCAGTACTTC

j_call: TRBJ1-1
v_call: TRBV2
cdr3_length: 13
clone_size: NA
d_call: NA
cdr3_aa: CASSGDPGTEAFF
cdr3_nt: TGTGCCAGCAGCGGGGATCCGGGGACTGAAGCTTTCTTT

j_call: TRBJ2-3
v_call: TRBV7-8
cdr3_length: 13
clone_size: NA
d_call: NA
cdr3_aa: CASSLGRTDTQYF
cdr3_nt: TGTGCCAGCAGCTTAGGGAGGACAGATACGCAGTATTTT

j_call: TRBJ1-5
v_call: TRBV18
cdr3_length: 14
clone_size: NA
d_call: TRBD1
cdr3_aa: CASSLDRVGRAQHF
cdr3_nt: TGTGCCAGCTCACTCGACAGGGTCGGAAGGGCCCAGCATTTT

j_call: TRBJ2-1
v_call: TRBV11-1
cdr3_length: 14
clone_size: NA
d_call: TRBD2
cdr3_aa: CASSLVRGYNEQFF
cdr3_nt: TGTGCCAGCAGCTTAGTGCGGGGGTACAATGAGCAGTTCTTC

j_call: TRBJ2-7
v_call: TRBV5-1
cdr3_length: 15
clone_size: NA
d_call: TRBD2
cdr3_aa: CASSLLTSGGYEQYF
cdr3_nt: TGCGCCAGCAGCTTGCTGACTAGCGGGGGCTACGAGCAGTACTTC

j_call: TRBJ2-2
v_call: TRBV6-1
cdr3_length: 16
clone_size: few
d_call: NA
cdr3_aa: CASSRSGRDGPGELFF
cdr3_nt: TGTGCCAGCAGCCGAAGTGGCAGGGATGGCCCCGGGGAGCTGTTTTTT

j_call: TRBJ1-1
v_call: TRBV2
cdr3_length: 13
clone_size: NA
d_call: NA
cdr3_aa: CASSDTGNTEAFF
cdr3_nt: TGTGCCAGCAGTGATACAGGAAACACTGAAGCTTTCTTT

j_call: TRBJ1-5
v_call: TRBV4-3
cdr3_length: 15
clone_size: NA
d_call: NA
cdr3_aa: CASSQDLSSNQPQHF
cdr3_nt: TGCGCCAGCAGCCAAGATCTAAGTAGCAATCAGCCCCAGCATTTT

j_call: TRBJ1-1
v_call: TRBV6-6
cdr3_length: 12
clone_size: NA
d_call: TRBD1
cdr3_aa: CASKQGGTEAFF
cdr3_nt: TGTGCCAGCAAGCAGGGGGGCACTGAAGCTTTCTTT

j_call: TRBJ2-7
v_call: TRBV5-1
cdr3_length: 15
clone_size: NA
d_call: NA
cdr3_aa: CASTPFTGQAYEQYF
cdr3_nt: TGCGCCAGCACCCCCTTTACGGGACAAGCCTACGAGCAGTACTTC